The 21 T cell receptor beta chains below were found in one sample sequenced in a study of T cell responses to AZD1222 COVID-19 vaccine. The repertoire was sequenced with immunoSEQ multiplex PCR; TCRdb's copy has only in-frame clones and lacks some. The table has more than 110,000 clones, roughly 89% seen once. The source material was peripheral blood, sampled on day 0 of AZD1222 vaccination. Receptor source: an adult in good health.

The count of this clone is one. The same CDR3 arises from other DNA sequences in this sample as well. The gene calls are TRBV30 and TRBJ1-5; a possible D gene is TRBD1 (5 bases). The CDR3 is 13 amino acids. CDR1 is GTSNPN, CDR2 SVGIG, per germline (reference sequence). V was pared by 2 bases and J by 7 bases, with 12 bases between. This CDR3 reads CAWSPGGDQPQHF. Here the CDR3 DNA reads TGTGCCTGGAGTCCCGGGGGGGACCAGCCCCAGCATTTT.

The chain's CDR3 is CASSTTRGDRYYGYTF. The CDR3, as DNA: TGTGCCAGTAGTACGACGAGGGGTGATCGGTACTATGGCTACACCTTC. J is TRBJ1-2 and V is TRBV19, with D possibly being TRBD1 (5 bases). The CDR3 is 16 amino acids. Germline V gene data show CDR1 as LNHDA and CDR2 as SQIVND (reference sequence). V shed 4 bases and J shed 3 bases, with 18 bases lying between them.

The chain has TRBV6-6 and TRBJ1-1, with 9 bases fitting TRBD1. CDR3 length: 14 residues. Trimming at V came to 5 bases and at J to 6 bases, leaving 7 bases not matched to a gene. Germline CDR1 reads MNHNY; CDR2 reads SVGAGI (reference sequence). The CDR3 protein is CASSTGGGRAEAFF. The CDR3 coding sequence is TGTGCCAGCAGTACAGGGGGCGGTCGGGCTGAAGCTTTCTTT.

This clone was seen once. The CDR3, as DNA: TGTGCCAGCAGTGAATCCCTGGGACAGCTATCCTACGAGCAGTACTTC. This codes for CASSESLGQLSYEQYF. V and J are TRBV6-1 and TRBJ2-7; TRBD1 matches 7 bases. With V trimmed by 2 bases and J by 1 base, 8 bases remained unmatched. The CDR3 covers 16 residues. Per the germline V gene, CDR1 is MNHNS and CDR2 is SASEGT.

The chain has TRBV11-3 and TRBJ2-7, with D possibly matching TRBD2 (5 bases). V was pared by 4 bases and J by 5 bases, with 15 bases between. Germline assignment: CDR1 SGHNT and CDR2 YENEEA. CDR3 length equals 14 residues. The CDR3 DNA reads TGTGCCAGCAGCTCCTCGGGATATATCGACGAGCAGTACTTC. Translated: CASSSSGYIDEQYF.

The chain uses TRBV7-8 and TRBJ1-6; D is perhaps TRBD1 (6 bases). The V gene's germline CDR1 is SGHVS and CDR2 FQNEAQ. The CDR3 totals 15 residues. Trimming took off 1 base at V and 8 bases at J, with 12 bases between the two ends. The CDR3 is CASSLDRASDSPLHF. In DNA form, the CDR3 reads TGTGCCAGCAGCTTAGACAGGGCGTCGGATTCACCCCTCCACTTT.

This sequence joins TRBV10-3 and TRBJ2-7; weak D call: TRBD1 (6 bases). The CDR3 contains 14 residues. CDR1 and CDR2 (germline): ENHRY, SYGVKD. The V end was cut by 4 bases, the J end by 6 bases, with 16 bases between. The CDR3 DNA is TGTGCCATCAGTGTTTCCAGGGGAGAAGGCGAGCAGTACTTC. Protein sequence: CAISVSRGEGEQYF.

The genes are TRBV18 and TRBJ2-7; 7 bases fit TRBD2. The germline gives CDR1 KGHSH, CDR2 LQKENI. The CDR3 extends over 15 amino acids. V shed 8 bases, J shed 1 base, and the junction held 11 bases outside the gene matches. This CDR3 is CASMGGGLKSYEQYF. The CDR3 nucleotides read TGTGCCAGCATGGGGGGGGGACTTAAATCCTACGAGCAGTACTTC.

This chain uses TRBV5-5 with TRBJ2-7, with 10 bases matching TRBD1. Germline lookup yields CDR1 SGHKS and CDR2 YYEKEE (reference sequence). With 3 bases clipped from V and 1 base from J, the junction kept 4 bases outside the gene matches. The CDR3 runs to 15 residues. The CDR3 here is CASSYGQGGSYEQYF. CDR3 coding DNA: TGTGCCAGCAGCTACGGACAGGGGGGTTCCTACGAGCAGTACTTC.

The V and J genes are TRBV21-1 and TRBJ1-1; the D call in the table, TRBD1, was not verified against the DNA. TRBV21-1 is classified as a pseudogene. The length of the CDR3 is 14 residues. In DNA, the CDR3 is TGTGCCAGCAGCATAAGACAGGGCTGTACTGAAGCTTTCTTT. The encoded protein is CASSIRQGCTEAFF.

The chain links TRBV11-3 to TRBJ1-3; 8 positions match TRBD1. CDR3 length equals 17 residues. After removal of 1 base from V and 2 bases from J, the junction contained 7 bases not matched to a gene. Germline-derived CDR1 and CDR2 are SGHNT and YENEEA. CDR3 sequence (DNA): TGTGCCAGCAGCTTAGTCAGTGGACAGGGAGCTGGAAACACCATATATTTT. It yields the protein CASSLVSGQGAGNTIYF.

The rearrangement links TRBV28 to TRBJ2-1; D could derive from TRBD1 or TRBD2 (6 bases each). V was pared by 8 bases and J by 7 bases, with 18 bases between. This CDR3 comprises 14 residues. The germline CDR1 and CDR2 sequences are MDHEN and SYDVKM. The DNA for the CDR3 is TGTGCCAGCTCGGAGGGGGGTAGTAGGAATGAGCAGTTCTTC. Its protein is CASSEGGSRNEQFF.

The rearrangement uses TRBV28 and TRBJ1-6; D call uncertain. The CDR3 covers 14 residues. Germline CDR1 and CDR2: MDHEN and SYDVKM. Trimming shortened V by 7 bases and J by 0 bases, and 7 bases separated the two germline ends. The CDR3 loop reads CASMGSSYNSPLHF. The CDR3 DNA sequence: TGTGCCAGCATGGGCAGCTCCTATAATTCACCCCTCCACTTT.

This rearrangement joins TRBV5-1 to TRBJ1-1, with D possibly matching TRBD1 (6 bases). CDR1 SGHRS and CDR2 YFSETQ come from the germline V gene. V gave up 0 bases and J gave up 3 bases, with 12 bases separating them. This CDR3 is built from 15 residues. The CDR3 here is CASSLEGGRDTEAFF. CDR3 nucleotides: TGCGCCAGCAGCTTGGAGGGGGGTAGGGACACTGAAGCTTTCTTT. Full variable domain (rest looked up from reference TRBV5-1 and TRBJ1-1): KAGVTQTPRYLIKTRGQQVTLSCSPISGHRSVSWYQQTPGQGLQFLFEYFSETQRNKGNFPGRFSGRQFSNSRSEMNVSTLELGDSALYLCASSLEGGRDTEAFFGQGTRLTVV.

CDR3 DNA sequence: TGCGCCAGCAGCTTGGAGGGTGAGACCCAGTACTTC. Translating gives CASSLEGETQYF. The chain links TRBV5-1 to TRBJ2-5; D uncertain. The germline V gene encodes CDR1 SGHRS and CDR2 YFSETQ. The CDR3 totals 12 residues. V lost 0 bases and J lost 5, with 5 bases in between.

J is TRBJ2-7 and V is TRBV6-5; either TRBD1 or TRBD2 may supply D (5 bases each). CDR1 and CDR2 from the germline V gene are MNHEY and SVGAGI. The CDR3 is 13 amino acids. V was clipped by 8 bases and J by 0 bases, with 11 bases between them. In DNA form, the CDR3 reads TGTGCCAGCCTTAGGGACGGCTCCTACGAGCAGTACTTC. The encoded protein is CASLRDGSYEQYF.

This clone was seen only once. J is TRBJ1-2 and V is TRBV5-8; weak D call: TRBD1 (5 bases). CDR3 size: 12 residues. Germline lookup yields CDR1 SGHTS and CDR2 YDEGEE. Trimming removed 4 bases at V and 8 bases at J, with 12 bases between. The CDR3: CASSPGTGGYTF. CDR3 coding DNA: TGTGCCAGCAGCCCCGGGACTGGGGGCTACACCTTC.

The genes are TRBV11-2 and TRBJ2-7, with D possibly TRBD2 on 5 matching bases. CDR1 is SGHAT, CDR2 FQNNGV, per germline. The CDR3 consists of 14 residues. The V gene lost 1 base and the J gene lost 4 bases, with 11 bases spanning the gap. CDR3 sequence reads: CASSLATSQYEQYF. The CDR3 DNA reads TGTGCCAGCAGCTTAGCTACTAGTCAGTACGAGCAGTACTTC.

The chain employs TRBV6-5 and TRBJ2-7, with 8 bases fitting TRBD1. The ends lost 9 bases at V and 6 bases at J; junction bases unmatched: 13. Germline V gene lookup returns CDR1 MNHEY and CDR2 SVGAGI. The CDR3 length is 14 residues. CDR3 coding DNA: TGTGCCAGTAGAGAGACAGGGGCTTTAGGCGAGCAGTACTTC. Its translation: CASRETGALGEQYF.

The chain has TRBV6-5 and TRBJ1-5; 7 nucleotides align to TRBD1. The CDR3 runs to 15 residues. V dropped 7 bases and J dropped 2; count of bases not matched to a gene: 8. From germline, CDR1 is MNHEY and CDR2 SVGAGI. CDR3 nucleotides: TGTGCCAGCACAAGACAGGGCTTTGGCAATCAGCCCCAGCATTTT. It encodes CASTRQGFGNQPQHF.

This chain connects TRBV4-1 to TRBJ1-6; D gene ambiguous. This CDR3 is 14 amino acids long. Between the trimmed V and J ends, which lost 5 bases and 10 bases, there was a span of 15 bases. CDR1 MGHRA and CDR2 YSYEKL come from the germline V gene. The DNA of the CDR3 is TGCGCCAGCAGCGAGTTCGGACGGTTGTCACCCCTCCACTTT. Amino acids: CASSEFGRLSPLHF.